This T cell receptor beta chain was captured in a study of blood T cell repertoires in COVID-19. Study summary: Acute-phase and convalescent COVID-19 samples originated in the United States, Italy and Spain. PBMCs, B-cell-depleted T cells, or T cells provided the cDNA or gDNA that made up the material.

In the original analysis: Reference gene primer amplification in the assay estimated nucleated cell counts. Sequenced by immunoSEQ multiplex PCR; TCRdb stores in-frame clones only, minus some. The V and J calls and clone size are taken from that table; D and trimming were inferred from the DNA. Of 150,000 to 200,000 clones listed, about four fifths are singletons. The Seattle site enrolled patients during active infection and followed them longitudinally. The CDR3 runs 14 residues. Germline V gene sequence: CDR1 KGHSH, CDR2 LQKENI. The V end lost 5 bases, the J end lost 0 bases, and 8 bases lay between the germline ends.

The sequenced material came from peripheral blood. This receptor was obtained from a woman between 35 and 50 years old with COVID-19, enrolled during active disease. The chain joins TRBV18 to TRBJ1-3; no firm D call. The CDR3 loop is CASSELNSGNTIYF. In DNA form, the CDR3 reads TGTGCCAGCTCAGAGTTGAACTCTGGAAACACCATATATTTT. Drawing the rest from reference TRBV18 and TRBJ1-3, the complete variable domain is NAGVMQNPRHLVRRRGQEARLRCSPMKGHSHVYWYRQLPEEGLKFMVYLQKENIIDESGMPKERFSAEFPKEGPSILRIQQVVRGDSAAYFCASSELNSGNTIYFGEGSWLTVV.